The clone carrying this T cell receptor (beta chain) has a handful of counts. TCRdb re-called the RT-PCR reads through MiXCR, storing one row per CDR3 protein. The data contain more than 150,000 distinct CDR3 sequences, less than 45% of them singletons. These data are taken from a study of patients and donors after allogeneic stem cell transplantation. Trimming took 4 bases from V and 0 from J; bases not matched to a gene: 4. The V gene's germline CDR1 is SGHVS and CDR2 FNYEAQ. The CDR3 covers 16 residues. The rearrangement joins TRBV7-6 to TRBJ2-3, with TRBD2 identical over 10 bases. This TCR derives from a human donor who was either an allogeneic HSCT recipient or a stem cell or donor lymphocyte infusion donor (not recorded which). It is not recorded whose cells these are; they may come from a transplant donor. Sequencing was carried out using blood, either unsorted or a sorted T cell fraction (not recorded which). DNA of the CDR3: TGTGCCAGCAGCTCCCCGACTAGCGGGAGCACAGATACGCAGTATTTT. Amino acids: CASSSPTSGSTDTQYF.